This TCR beta chain derives from a study of beta chain features in type 1 diabetes. The germline V gene encodes CDR1 SSHAT and CDR2 FNYEAQ (reference sequence). The CDR3 is 15 amino acids. Study results and limitations: Across all four CD4+ subsets, people with type 1 diabetes showed modestly shorter TCRB CDR3s.

Expressed TCRB transcripts were sequenced, since all the RNA that had been isolated was reverse transcribed. Here immunoSEQ multiplex PCR was the method, and the copy in TCRdb shows in-frame clones only, minus some. This table holds fewer than 550,000 clones, over 9.5% found once. Comments on this clone: The antigen remains unidentified. A read error may account for a junction end that differs from germline.

The sequenced material came from naive CD4+ T cells from blood. The chain links TRBV7-7 to TRBJ2-7; 12 bases are a match to TRBD2. The source is a young woman in good health. The CDR3 DNA sequence: TGTGCTAGCAGCTCCACACTAGCGGGAGGTGACGAGCAGTACTTC. Protein sequence: CASSSTLAGGDEQYF.